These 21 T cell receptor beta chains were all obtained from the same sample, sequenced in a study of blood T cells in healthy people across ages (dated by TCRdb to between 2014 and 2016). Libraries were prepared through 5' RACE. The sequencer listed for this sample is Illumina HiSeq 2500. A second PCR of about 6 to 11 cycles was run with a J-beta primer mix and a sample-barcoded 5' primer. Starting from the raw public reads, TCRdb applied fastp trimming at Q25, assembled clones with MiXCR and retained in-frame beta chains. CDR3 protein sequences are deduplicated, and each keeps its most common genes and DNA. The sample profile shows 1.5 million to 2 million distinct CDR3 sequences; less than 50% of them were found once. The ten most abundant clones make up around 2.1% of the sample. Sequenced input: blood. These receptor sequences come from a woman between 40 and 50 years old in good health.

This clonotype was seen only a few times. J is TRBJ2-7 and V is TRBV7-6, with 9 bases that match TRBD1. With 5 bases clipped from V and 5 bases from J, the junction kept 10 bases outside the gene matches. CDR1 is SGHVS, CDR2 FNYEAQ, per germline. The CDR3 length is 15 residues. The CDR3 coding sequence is TGTGCCAGCAGCCCGGAACAGGGGGCCCTCCACGAGCAGTACTTC. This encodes CASSPEQGALHEQYF.

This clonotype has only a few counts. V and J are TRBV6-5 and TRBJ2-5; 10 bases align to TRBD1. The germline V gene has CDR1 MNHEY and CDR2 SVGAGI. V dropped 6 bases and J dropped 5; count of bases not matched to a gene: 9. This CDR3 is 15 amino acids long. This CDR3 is CASSSGQGRWETQYF. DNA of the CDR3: TGTGCCAGCAGCTCGGGACAGGGGCGGTGGGAGACCCAGTACTTC.

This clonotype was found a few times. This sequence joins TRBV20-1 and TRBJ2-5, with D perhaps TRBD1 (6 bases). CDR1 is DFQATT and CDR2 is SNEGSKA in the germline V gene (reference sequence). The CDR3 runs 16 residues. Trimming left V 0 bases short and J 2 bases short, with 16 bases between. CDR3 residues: CSARDTSRTAQETQYF. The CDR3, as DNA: TGCAGTGCTAGAGATACTTCGCGGACAGCACAAGAGACCCAGTACTTC.

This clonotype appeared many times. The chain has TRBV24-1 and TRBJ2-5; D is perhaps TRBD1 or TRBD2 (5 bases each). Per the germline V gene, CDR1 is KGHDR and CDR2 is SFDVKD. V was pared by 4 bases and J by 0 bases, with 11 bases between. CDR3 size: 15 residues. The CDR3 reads CATSERGFYQETQYF. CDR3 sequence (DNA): TGTGCCACCAGTGAGAGGGGATTTTACCAAGAGACCCAGTACTTC.

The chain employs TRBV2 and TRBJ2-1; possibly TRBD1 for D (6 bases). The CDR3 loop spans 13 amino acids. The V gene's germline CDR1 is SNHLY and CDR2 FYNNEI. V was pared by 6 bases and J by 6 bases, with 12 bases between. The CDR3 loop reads CASSRGPLNEQFF. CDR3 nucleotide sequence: TGTGCCAGCAGCAGGGGCCCACTCAATGAGCAGTTCTTC.

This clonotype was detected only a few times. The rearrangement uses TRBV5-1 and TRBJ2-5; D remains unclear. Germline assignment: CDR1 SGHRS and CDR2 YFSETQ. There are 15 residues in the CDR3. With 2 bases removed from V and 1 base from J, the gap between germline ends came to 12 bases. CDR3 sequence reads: CASSFSDPFQETQYF. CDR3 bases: TGCGCCAGCAGCTTCTCCGACCCTTTCCAAGAGACCCAGTACTTC.

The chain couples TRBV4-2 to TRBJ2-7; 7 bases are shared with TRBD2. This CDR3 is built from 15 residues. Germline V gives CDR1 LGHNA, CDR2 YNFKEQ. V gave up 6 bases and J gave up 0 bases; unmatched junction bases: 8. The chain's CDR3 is CASSLQRGPSYEQYF. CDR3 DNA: TGTGCCAGCAGTTTACAGCGGGGCCCCTCCTACGAGCAGTACTTC.

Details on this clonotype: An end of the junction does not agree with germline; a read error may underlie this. CDR3 bases: TGTGTCAGCAGCTCAGCCTGGGGGGACAATGAGCAGTTCTTC. This translates into CVSSSAWGDNEQFF. The chain uses TRBV12-3 or TRBV12-4 and TRBJ2-1; D is possibly TRBD2 (6 bases). CDR3 length: 14 residues.

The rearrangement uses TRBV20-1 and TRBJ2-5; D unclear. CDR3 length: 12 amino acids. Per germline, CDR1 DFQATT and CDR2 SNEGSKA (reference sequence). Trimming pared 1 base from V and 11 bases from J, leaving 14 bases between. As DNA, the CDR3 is TGCAGTGCTAGAGGTTCAGGCTACAAGCAGTACTTC. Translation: CSARGSGYKQYF.

CDR3 sequence: CASSYSFGDEQYF. The DNA for the CDR3 is TGTGCCAGCAGTTACTCTTTTGGGGACGAGCAGTACTTC. The chain recombines TRBV6-5 with TRBJ2-4; D gene uncertain. The tail of the sequence fits TRBJ2-7 better, so the J call may be wrong. Germline CDR1 and CDR2: MNHEY and SVGAGI. The CDR3 is 13 residues long.

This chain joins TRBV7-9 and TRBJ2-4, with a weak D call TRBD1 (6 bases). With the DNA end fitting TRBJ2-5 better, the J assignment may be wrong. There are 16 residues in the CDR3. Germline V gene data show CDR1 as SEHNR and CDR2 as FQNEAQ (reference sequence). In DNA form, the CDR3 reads TGTGCCAGCAGCTTACCCCTTGGACAGTTTCAAGAGACCCAGTACTTC. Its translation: CASSLPLGQFQETQYF.

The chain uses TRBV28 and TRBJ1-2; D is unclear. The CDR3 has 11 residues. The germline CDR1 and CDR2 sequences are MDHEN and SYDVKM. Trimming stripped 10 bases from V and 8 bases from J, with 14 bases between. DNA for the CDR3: TGTGCCAAAACTACAGAAGACGGCTACACCTTC. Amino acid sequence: CAKTTEDGYTF.

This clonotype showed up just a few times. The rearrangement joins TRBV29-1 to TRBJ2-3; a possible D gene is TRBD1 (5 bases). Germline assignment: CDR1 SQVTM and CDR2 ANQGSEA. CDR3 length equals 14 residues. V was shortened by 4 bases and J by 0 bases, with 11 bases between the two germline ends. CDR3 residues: CSVGPTVSTDTQYF. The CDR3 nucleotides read TGCAGCGTTGGCCCGACAGTAAGCACAGATACGCAGTATTTT.

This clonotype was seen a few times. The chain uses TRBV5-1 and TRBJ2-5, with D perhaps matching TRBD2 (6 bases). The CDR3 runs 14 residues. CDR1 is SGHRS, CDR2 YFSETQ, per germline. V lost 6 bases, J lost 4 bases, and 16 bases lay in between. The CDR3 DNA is TGCGCCAGCAAACCCGGGACTTTCCCAGAGACCCAGTACTTC. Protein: CASKPGTFPETQYF.

The chain's CDR3 is CASRGRALTDTQYF. The DNA for the CDR3 is TGCGCCAGCCGGGGACGAGCTCTCACAGATACGCAGTATTTT. This chain joins TRBV5-1 and TRBJ2-3; D may be TRBD1 or TRBD2 (5 bases each). The CDR3 totals 14 residues. CDR1 and CDR2 from the germline V gene are SGHRS and YFSETQ. V dropped 7 bases and J dropped 2 bases, with 14 bases sitting between them.

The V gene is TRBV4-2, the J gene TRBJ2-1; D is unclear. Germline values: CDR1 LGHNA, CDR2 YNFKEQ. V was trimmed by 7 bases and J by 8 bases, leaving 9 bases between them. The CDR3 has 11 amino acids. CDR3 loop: CASTNFDEQFF. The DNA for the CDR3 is TGTGCCAGCACCAACTTCGATGAGCAGTTCTTC.

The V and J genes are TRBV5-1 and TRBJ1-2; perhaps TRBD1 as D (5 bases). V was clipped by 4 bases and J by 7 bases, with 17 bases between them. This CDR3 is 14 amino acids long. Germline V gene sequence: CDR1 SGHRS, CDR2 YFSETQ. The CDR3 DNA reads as TGCGCCAGCAGCACCATAGGGAGGGGTACTGGCTACACCTTC. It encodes CASSTIGRGTGYTF. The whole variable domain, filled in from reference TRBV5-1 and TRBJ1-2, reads KAGVTQTPRYLIKTRGQQVTLSCSPISGHRSVSWYQQTPGQGLQFLFEYFSETQRNKGNFPGRFSGRQFSNSRSEMNVSTLELGDSALYLCASSTIGRGTGYTFGSGTRLTVV.

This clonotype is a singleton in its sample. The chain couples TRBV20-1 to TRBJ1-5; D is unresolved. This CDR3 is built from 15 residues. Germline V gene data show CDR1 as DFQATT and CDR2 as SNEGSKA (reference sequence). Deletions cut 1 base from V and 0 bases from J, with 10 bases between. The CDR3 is CSARVAHYSNQPQHF. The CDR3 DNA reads TGCAGTGCTAGAGTCGCCCACTATAGCAATCAGCCCCAGCATTTT.

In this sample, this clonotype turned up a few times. The CDR3 spells CASSMGTGGGYTF. The CDR3 region has the DNA TGTGCCAGCAGCATGGGGACAGGGGGTGGCTACACCTTC. V is TRBV9 and J is TRBJ1-2; 11 bases agree with TRBD1. CDR3 length: 13 residues. J gave up 7 bases and V 4 bases, and 3 bases lay outside the gene matches. Germline-derived CDR1 and CDR2 are SGDLS and YYNGEE.

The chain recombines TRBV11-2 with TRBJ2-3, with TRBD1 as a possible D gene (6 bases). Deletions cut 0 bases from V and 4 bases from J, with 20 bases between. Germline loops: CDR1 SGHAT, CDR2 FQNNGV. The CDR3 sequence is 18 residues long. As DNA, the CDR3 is TGTGCCAGCAGCTTAGATCTTTGGGGGCAGTTGAATGCAGATACGCAGTATTTT. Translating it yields CASSLDLWGQLNADTQYF. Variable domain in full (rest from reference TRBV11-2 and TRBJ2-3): EAGVAQSPRYKIIEKRQSVAFWCNPISGHATLYWYQQILGQGPKLLIQFQNNGVVDDSQLPKDRFSAERLKGVDSTLKIQPAKLEDSAVYLCASSLDLWGQLNADTQYFGPGTRLTVL.

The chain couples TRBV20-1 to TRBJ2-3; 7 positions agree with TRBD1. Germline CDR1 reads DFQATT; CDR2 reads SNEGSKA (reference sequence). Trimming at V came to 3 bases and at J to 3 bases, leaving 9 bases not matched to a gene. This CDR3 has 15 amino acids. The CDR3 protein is CSARTGTVRTDTQYF. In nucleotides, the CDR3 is TGCAGTGCTAGGACCGGGACAGTAAGGACAGATACGCAGTATTTT.